Following are 30 T cell receptor beta chains from one sample sequenced in a study of T cell responses to AZD1222 COVID-19 vaccine. TCRdb keeps only in-frame clones here, not all; method: immunoSEQ multiplex PCR. The sample has some 190,000 clones; roughly nine tenths are singletons. The material sequenced was peripheral blood, taken 28 days after the second AZD1222 dose. Receptor source: an adult who received the AZD1222 COVID-19 vaccine.

This clone was observed a few times. The chain links TRBV12-3 or TRBV12-4 to TRBJ2-3; 7 nucleotides agree with TRBD1. CDR3 length: 13 residues. Trimming took 8 bases from V and 2 from J; bases not matched to a gene: 4. CDR3 DNA sequence: TGTGCCAGCCAGGGACAGTACACAGATACGCAGTATTTT. Its translation: CASQGQYTDTQYF.

V and J are TRBV7-9 and TRBJ2-3; D possibly corresponds to TRBD2 (5 bases). Germline values: CDR1 SEHNR, CDR2 FQNEAQ (reference sequence). V shed 3 bases and J shed 1 base, with 5 bases lying between them. This CDR3 region has 13 residues. The CDR3 loop reads CASSFGGTDTQYF. The CDR3 DNA follows: TGTGCCAGCAGCTTCGGGGGCACAGATACGCAGTATTTT.

The chain carries TRBV7-9 and TRBJ2-7; D gene ambiguous. CDR3 length: 14 residues. Trimming took off 5 bases at V and 5 bases at J, with 16 bases between the two ends. The germline V gene has CDR1 SEHNR and CDR2 FQNEAQ (reference sequence). CDR3 protein: CASSERFRENEQYF. The CDR3 coding sequence is TGTGCCAGCAGCGAACGTTTCCGAGAGAACGAGCAGTACTTC. The variable domain in full, with the rest retrieved from reference TRBV7-9 and TRBJ2-7, is DTGVSQNPRHKITKRGQNVTFRCDPISEHNRLYWYRQTLGQGPEFLTYFQNEAQLEKSRLLSDRFSAERPKGSFSTLEIQRTEQGDSAMYLCASSERFRENEQYFGPGTRLTVT.

This chain joins TRBV29-1 and TRBJ2-1; D not resolved. The CDR3 runs 12 residues. Germline CDR1 is SQVTM and CDR2 is ANQGSEA. V lost 4 bases, J lost 8 bases, and 12 bases lay in between. CDR3 amino acids: CSVGDPADEQFF. The CDR3 region has the DNA TGCAGCGTTGGGGATCCCGCGGATGAGCAGTTCTTC.

The chain carries TRBV2 and TRBJ1-6, with D uncertain. Looked up from germline, CDR1 is SNHLY and CDR2 is FYNNEI. CDR3 length: 14 amino acids. V was cut by 7 bases and J by 7 bases, with 14 bases left in between. The CDR3, as DNA: TGTGCCAGCATGACGGGCGGTGGGAATTCACCCCTCCACTTT. Encoded protein: CASMTGGGNSPLHF.

V and J are TRBV30 and TRBJ2-1, with 12 bases that match TRBD2. CDR1 GTSNPN and CDR2 SVGIG come from the germline V gene (reference sequence). The V segment lost 3 bases and the J segment 8 bases; nucleotides outside the gene matches: 14. The CDR3 length is 17 residues. CDR3 in DNA: TGTGCCTGGAGCCCCCGAAGTCTAGCGGGAGGGCCTTATGAGCAGTTCTTC. Residues: CAWSPRSLAGGPYEQFF.

The chain combines TRBV27 with TRBJ1-4; no clear D gene. The CDR3 is made up of 13 amino acids. Trimming took off 5 bases at V and 10 bases at J, with 14 bases between the two ends. CDR1 MNHEY and CDR2 SMNVEV come from the germline V gene (reference sequence). The CDR3 loop reads CASSADLAAKLFF. The DNA of the CDR3 is TGTGCCAGCAGTGCCGACCTGGCGGCAAAACTGTTTTTT.

The rearrangement uses TRBV5-5 and TRBJ2-7; 9 nucleotides agree with TRBD1. The germline V gene encodes CDR1 SGHKS and CDR2 YYEKEE (reference sequence). This CDR3 is built from 14 residues. V lost 6 bases to trimming and J lost 3 bases; unmatched junction nucleotides: 7. Here the CDR3 DNA reads TGTGCCAGCAAACTGGGACAGGGTGTCTACGAGCAGTACTTC. Its protein product is CASKLGQGVYEQYF. Complete variable domain (other parts from reference TRBV5-5 and TRBJ2-7): DAGVTQSPTHLIKTRGQQVTLRCSPISGHKSVSWYQQVLGQGPQFIFQYYEKEERGRGNFPDRFSARQFPNYSSELNVNALLLGDSALYLCASKLGQGVYEQYFGPGTRLTVT.

This chain's CDR3 is CASSLLLAGVSDTQYF. The CDR3, as DNA: TGCGCCAGCAGTTTACTGCTAGCGGGAGTATCTGATACGCAGTATTTT. The chain links TRBV5-1 to TRBJ2-3; 10 nucleotides line up with TRBD2. Trimming took 5 bases from V and 6 from J; bases not matched to a gene: 12. The CDR3 totals 16 residues. From germline, CDR1 is SGHRS and CDR2 YFSETQ.

This clone appeared a few times. The chain recombines TRBV10-1 with TRBJ1-2; no firm D call. The CDR3 runs 12 residues. CDR1 WNHNN and CDR2 SYGVQD come from the germline V gene (reference sequence). The ends were cut back, 8 bases at V and 8 bases at J, with 15 bases in the middle. DNA of the CDR3: TGCGCCAGCGGTTCCCAAGAGGGAGGCTACACCTTC. It codes for CASGSQEGGYTF.

V gene TRBV18 combines with J gene TRBJ2-2, with D maybe TRBD1 (5 bases). Trimming removed 3 bases from V and 4 bases from J, with 6 bases in between. The germline CDR1 and CDR2 sequences are KGHSH and LQKENI. The CDR3 length is 13 residues. Here the CDR3 DNA reads TGTGCCAGCTCACCCAGGGTCACCGGGGAGCTGTTTTTT. This gives the protein CASSPRVTGELFF.

This chain connects TRBV18 to TRBJ1-1; D is ambiguous. This CDR3 comprises 12 residues. Germline loops: CDR1 KGHSH, CDR2 LQKENI. V was shortened by 3 bases and J by 8 bases, with 10 bases between the two germline ends. The CDR3 is CASSPPNSEAFF. The DNA of the CDR3 is TGTGCCAGCTCACCCCCTAACAGCGAAGCTTTCTTT.

The chain combines TRBV5-6 with TRBJ2-7, with D possibly being TRBD2 (5 bases). Germline loops: CDR1 SGHDT, CDR2 YYEEEE. The length of the CDR3 is 13 residues. Trimming shortened V by 6 bases and J by 2 bases, and 12 bases separated the two germline ends. DNA for the CDR3: TGTGCCAGCACCTCGGGGTTTACCTACGAGCAGTACTTC. Amino acid sequence: CASTSGFTYEQYF.

CDR3 loop: CASGLRDRYNYGYTF. Written as DNA, the CDR3 is TGTGCCAGCGGCCTAAGGGACAGATATAACTATGGCTACACCTTC. The rearrangement links TRBV7-2 to TRBJ1-2, with 7 bases fitting TRBD1. The CDR3 loop spans 15 amino acids. The trim removed 8 bases at V and 1 base at J, leaving 10 bases unmatched. The germline CDR1 and CDR2 sequences are SGHTA and FQGNSA.

The chain combines TRBV9 with TRBJ1-1; 9 bases are shared with TRBD1. With 3 bases clipped from V and 7 bases from J, the junction kept 7 bases outside the gene matches. This CDR3 is built from 14 residues. Germline V gene lookup returns CDR1 SGDLS and CDR2 YYNGEE. CDR3 nucleotides: TGTGCCAGCAGCGCCGGGACAGGGCCTAATGAAGCTTTCTTT. Translating it yields CASSAGTGPNEAFF.

This clone showed up just a few times. The rearrangement uses TRBV2 and TRBJ2-1, with D hard to call. Germline CDR1 reads SNHLY; CDR2 reads FYNNEI. The germline V and J ends were trimmed by 3 bases and 7 bases, with 7 bases remaining between them. This CDR3 is built from 12 residues. In DNA form, the CDR3 reads TGTGCCAGCAGTGACATTTTGAATGAGCAGTTCTTC. Translated: CASSDILNEQFF.

The chain combines TRBV11-3 with TRBJ2-2; D not resolved. This CDR3 comprises 13 residues. Trimming shortened V by 1 base and J by 6 bases, and 6 bases separated the two germline ends. CDR1 is SGHNT and CDR2 is YENEEA in the germline V gene. CDR3 amino acids: CASSLVRAGELFF. DNA for the CDR3: TGTGCCAGCAGCTTAGTAAGGGCCGGGGAGCTGTTTTTT.

The chain uses TRBV30 and TRBJ1-4, with 8 positions matching TRBD1. Germline values: CDR1 GTSNPN, CDR2 SVGIG (reference sequence). V lost 7 bases to trimming and J lost 4 bases; unmatched junction nucleotides: 8. The CDR3 has 14 residues. The CDR3 nucleotides read TGTGCCTCGCTACAGGGGGGTCATAATGAAAAACTGTTTTTT. Its translation: CASLQGGHNEKLFF.

This sequence joins TRBV29-1 and TRBJ2-7, with D perhaps matching TRBD2 (5 bases). Trimming took off 4 bases at V and 0 bases at J, with 13 bases between the two ends. Germline CDR1 is SQVTM and CDR2 is ANQGSEA. CDR3 length: 14 amino acids. The CDR3 spells CSVAGAVSSYEQYF. The DNA for the CDR3 is TGCAGCGTTGCCGGAGCGGTAAGCTCCTACGAGCAGTACTTC.

The V gene is TRBV7-8, the J gene TRBJ1-6; unclear D gene. V lost 5 bases and J 3 bases, leaving 5 bases between the germline ends. The CDR3 is 13 amino acids. Germline V gene lookup returns CDR1 SGHVS and CDR2 FQNEAQ. This chain's CDR3 is CASSGDYNSPLHF. CDR3 nucleotide sequence: TGTGCCAGCAGCGGGGACTATAATTCACCCCTCCACTTT.

This clone has a single count. The CDR3 DNA reads TGTGCCAGCAGCTCAAGCCTCAGGGAACAGCTGTTTTTT. As protein: CASSSSLREQLFF. The chain joins TRBV7-9 to TRBJ1-4; a weak D match, TRBD1 (5 bases). Trimming cost V 4 bases and J 14 bases, with 17 bases left between them. This CDR3 region has 13 residues. CDR1 is SEHNR, CDR2 FQNEAQ, per germline (reference sequence).

This chain links TRBV6-5 with TRBJ1-1; D not certain. The CDR3 is made up of 14 amino acids. V lost 0 bases and J 4 bases, leaving 9 bases between the germline ends. Germline CDR1 MNHEY, CDR2 SVGAGI. CDR3 amino acids: CASSYSRTSTEAFF. DNA of the CDR3: TGTGCCAGCAGTTACTCGAGGACCTCCACTGAAGCTTTCTTT.

The chain employs TRBV6-5 and TRBJ2-7; D call uncertain. Per the germline V gene, CDR1 is MNHEY and CDR2 is SVGAGI. CDR3 length: 11 amino acids. V was trimmed by 6 bases and J by 6 bases, leaving 9 bases between them. Here the CDR3 reads CASRASFEQYF. CDR3 bases: TGTGCCAGCAGGGCCTCATTCGAGCAGTACTTC.

The chain's CDR3 is CASSLNRAYNEQFF. The CDR3 DNA follows: TGCGCCAGCAGCTTGAACAGGGCCTACAATGAGCAGTTCTTC. This rearrangement joins TRBV5-1 to TRBJ2-1, with D perhaps TRBD1 (6 bases). CDR3 length: 14 amino acids. Germline V gene lookup returns CDR1 SGHRS and CDR2 YFSETQ. Trimming took off 1 base at V and 2 bases at J, with 7 bases between the two ends. The full variable domain, in which reference TRBV5-1 and TRBJ2-1 provide the parts outside the CDR3, is KAGVTQTPRYLIKTRGQQVTLSCSPISGHRSVSWYQQTPGQGLQFLFEYFSETQRNKGNFPGRFSGRQFSNSRSEMNVSTLELGDSALYLCASSLNRAYNEQFFGPGTRLTVL.

This chain connects TRBV25-1 to TRBJ2-1; a possible D gene is TRBD2 (5 bases). The CDR3 length is 15 residues. With 3 bases removed from V and 8 bases from J, the gap between germline ends came to 17 bases. Germline CDR1 is MGHDK and CDR2 is SYGVNS. The CDR3 DNA sequence: TGTGCCAGCAGTGAGTTCCTAGTATCGAGGGATGAGCAGTTCTTC. This translates into CASSEFLVSRDEQFF. Drawing the rest from reference TRBV25-1 and TRBJ2-1, the complete variable domain is EADIYQTPRYLVIGTGKKITLECSQTMGHDKMYWYQQDPGMELHLIHYSYGVNSTEKGDLSSESTVSRIRTEHFPLTLESARPSHTSQYLCASSEFLVSRDEQFFGPGTRLTVL.

The V and J genes are TRBV7-2 and TRBJ2-3; 9 positions agree with TRBD2. With 2 bases clipped from V and 6 bases from J, the junction kept 9 bases outside the gene matches. In germline, CDR1 is SGHTA, CDR2 FQGNSA. The CDR3 sequence is 16 residues long. DNA of the CDR3: TGTGCCAGCAGCTTAAGAGCTAGCGGGGCCTGGGATACGCAGTATTTT. Protein product: CASSLRASGAWDTQYF.

The chain recombines TRBV7-2 with TRBJ2-7, with D perhaps matching TRBD2 (5 bases). Germline V gene sequence: CDR1 SGHTA, CDR2 FQGNSA. Trimming shortened V by 5 bases and J by 3 bases, and 8 bases separated the two germline ends. This CDR3 contains 12 residues. The CDR3 protein is CASSPDFYEQYF. CDR3 sequence (DNA): TGTGCCAGCAGCCCGGACTTCTACGAGCAGTACTTC.

A few counts support this clone. The chain couples TRBV24-1 to TRBJ1-6, with D unclear. Trimming stripped 12 bases from V and 8 bases from J, with 10 bases between. The germline V gene has CDR1 KGHDR and CDR2 SFDVKD. The CDR3 is made up of 11 amino acids. CDR3 sequence: CAPWGHSPLHF. The CDR3 coding sequence is TGTGCCCCCTGGGGTCATTCACCCCTCCACTTT.

The chain employs TRBV7-2 and TRBJ2-7, with TRBD1 matching 9 bases. V shed 5 bases, J shed 1 base, and the junction held 3 bases outside the gene matches. The CDR3 has 14 residues. CDR1 and CDR2 from the germline V gene are SGHTA and FQGNSA. CDR3 DNA: TGTGCCAGCAGCCAAGACAGGGGGTCCTACGAGCAGTACTTC. This encodes CASSQDRGSYEQYF.

The chain has TRBV18 and TRBJ2-7, with TRBD2 matching over 12 bases. The CDR3 spans 16 residues. CDR1 is KGHSH, CDR2 LQKENI, per germline. The trim removed 6 bases at V and 4 bases at J, leaving 10 bases unmatched. CDR3 residues: CASSQRTSGEIYEQYF. In DNA, the CDR3 is TGTGCCAGCTCGCAGAGGACTAGCGGGGAAATTTACGAGCAGTACTTC.